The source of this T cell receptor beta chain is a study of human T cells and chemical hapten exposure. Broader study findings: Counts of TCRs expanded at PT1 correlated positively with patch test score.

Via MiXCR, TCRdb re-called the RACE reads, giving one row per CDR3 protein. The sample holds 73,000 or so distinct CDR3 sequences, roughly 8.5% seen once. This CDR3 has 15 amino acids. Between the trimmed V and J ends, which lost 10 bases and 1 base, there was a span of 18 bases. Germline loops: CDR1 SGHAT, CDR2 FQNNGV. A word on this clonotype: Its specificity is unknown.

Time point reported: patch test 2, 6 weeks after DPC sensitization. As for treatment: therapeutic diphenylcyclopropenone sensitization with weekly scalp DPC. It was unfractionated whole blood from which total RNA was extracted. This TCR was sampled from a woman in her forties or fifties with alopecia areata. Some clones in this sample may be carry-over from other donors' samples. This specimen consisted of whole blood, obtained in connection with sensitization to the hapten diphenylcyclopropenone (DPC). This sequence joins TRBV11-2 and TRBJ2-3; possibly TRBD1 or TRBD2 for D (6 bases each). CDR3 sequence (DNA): TGTGCCACCACCCGGAGTCGGGGGCGCACAGATACGCAGTATTTT. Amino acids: CATTRSRGRTDTQYF.